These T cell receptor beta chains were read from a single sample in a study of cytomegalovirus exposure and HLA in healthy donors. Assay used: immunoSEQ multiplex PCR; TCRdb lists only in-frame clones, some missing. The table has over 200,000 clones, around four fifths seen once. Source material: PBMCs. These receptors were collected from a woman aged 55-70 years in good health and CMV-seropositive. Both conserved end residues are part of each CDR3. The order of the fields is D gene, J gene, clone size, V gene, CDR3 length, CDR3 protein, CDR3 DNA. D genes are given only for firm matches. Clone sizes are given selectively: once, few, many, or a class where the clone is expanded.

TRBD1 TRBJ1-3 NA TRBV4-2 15 CASSQEGTGGYTIYF TGTGCCAGCAGCCAAGAAGGGACAGGGGGATACACCATATATTTT
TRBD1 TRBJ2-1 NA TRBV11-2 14 CASSARTGDNEQFF TGTGCCAGCAGCGCGAGGACAGGGGACAATGAGCAGTTCTTC
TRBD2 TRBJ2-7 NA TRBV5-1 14 CASSFSGGDYEQYF TGCGCCAGCAGCTTTAGCGGGGGGGACTACGAGCAGTACTTC
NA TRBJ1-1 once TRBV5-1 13 CASSLQDYTEAFF TGCGCCAGCAGCCTTCAGGATTACACTGAAGCTTTCTTT
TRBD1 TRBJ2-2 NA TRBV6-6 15 CASSTTGGNTGELFF TGTGCCAGCAGTACGACAGGGGGAAACACCGGGGAGCTGTTTTTT
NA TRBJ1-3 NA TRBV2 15 CASSGQGGSGNTIYF TGTGCCAGCAGTGGGCAGGGTGGGTCTGGAAACACCATATATTTT
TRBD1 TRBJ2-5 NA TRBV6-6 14 CASSRGQGQETQYF TGTGCCAGCAGTAGGGGACAGGGGCAAGAGACCCAGTACTTC
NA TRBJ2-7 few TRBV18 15 CASSQTASHSYEQYF TGTGCCAGCTCCCAGACAGCTTCCCACTCCTACGAGCAGTACTTC
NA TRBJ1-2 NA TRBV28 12 CASSLSGIGYTF TGTGCCAGCAGTTTATCAGGGATTGGCTACACCTTC
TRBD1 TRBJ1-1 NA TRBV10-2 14 CASRQGAGSTEAFF TGCGCCAGCAGACAGGGGGCCGGGAGCACTGAAGCTTTCTTT
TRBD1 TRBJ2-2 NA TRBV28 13 CATGQGWSGELFF TGTGCCACTGGACAGGGATGGTCCGGGGAGCTGTTTTTT
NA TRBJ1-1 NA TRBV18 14 CASSPGRGNTEAFF TGTGCCAGCTCACCCGGTCGTGGGAACACTGAAGCTTTCTTT
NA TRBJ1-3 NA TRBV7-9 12 CASSLVQEGTDF TGTGCCAGCAGCTTAGTTCAGGAGGGGACGGATTTT
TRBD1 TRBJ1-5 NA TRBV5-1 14 CASSPDRANQPQHF TGCGCCAGCAGCCCGGACAGGGCAAATCAGCCCCAGCATTTT
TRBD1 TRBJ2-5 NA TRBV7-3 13 CASSPDRGQTQYF TGTGCCAGCAGCCCGGACAGGGGGCAGACCCAGTACTTC
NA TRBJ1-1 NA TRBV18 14 CASQYSGVRTEAFF TGTGCCAGCCAATACTCAGGCGTAAGAACTGAAGCTTTCTTT
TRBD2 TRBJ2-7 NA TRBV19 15 CASSITGGLSYEQYF TGTGCCAGTAGTATAACGGGAGGCCTCTCCTACGAGCAGTACTTC
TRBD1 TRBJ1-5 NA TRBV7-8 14 CASSRTGGWQPQHF TGTGCCAGCAGCCGAACAGGGGGCTGGCAGCCCCAGCATTTT
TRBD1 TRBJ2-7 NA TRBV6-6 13 CASRAGTVYEQYF TGTGCCAGCAGGGCCGGGACAGTCTACGAGCAGTACTTC
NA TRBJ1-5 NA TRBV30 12 CAWGGRNQPQHF TGTGCCTGGGGGGGCCGCAATCAGCCCCAGCATTTT
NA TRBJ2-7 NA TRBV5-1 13 CASSLDNSYEQYF TGCGCCAGCAGCTTGGACAACTCCTACGAGCAGTACTTC
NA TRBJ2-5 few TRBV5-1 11 CASSGGETQYF TGCGCCAGCAGCGGGGGGGAGACCCAGTACTTC